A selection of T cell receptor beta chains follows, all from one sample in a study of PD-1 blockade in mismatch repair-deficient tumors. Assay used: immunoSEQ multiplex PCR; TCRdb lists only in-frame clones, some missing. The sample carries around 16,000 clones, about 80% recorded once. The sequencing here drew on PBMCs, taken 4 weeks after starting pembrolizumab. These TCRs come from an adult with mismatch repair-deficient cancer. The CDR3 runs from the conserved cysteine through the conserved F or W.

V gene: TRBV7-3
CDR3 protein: CASSLNRGTEAFF

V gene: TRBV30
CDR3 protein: CAWSVWAGGPTVSALHF

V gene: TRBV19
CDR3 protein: CASSAGVSGRSPFF

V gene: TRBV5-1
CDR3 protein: CASRFGGQVAEQYF

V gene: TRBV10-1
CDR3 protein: CASSPGTHSREQYF

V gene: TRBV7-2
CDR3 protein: CASSLSYYRGADEQFF

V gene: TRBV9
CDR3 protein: CASSISGSTYNEQFF

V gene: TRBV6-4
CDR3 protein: CASSDSNGLGNQPQHF

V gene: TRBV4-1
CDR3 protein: CASSRPGYDEQYF

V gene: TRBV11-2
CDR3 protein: CASSGSGSRGELFF

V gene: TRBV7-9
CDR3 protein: CASSLLGGSEGEQYF

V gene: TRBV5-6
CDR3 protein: CASSLRGTNEKLFF

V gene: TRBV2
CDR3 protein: CASSHQADTQYF

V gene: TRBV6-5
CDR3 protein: CASSYSPNGAANEQFF

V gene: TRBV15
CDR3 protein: CATSWGLAQYSGANVLTF

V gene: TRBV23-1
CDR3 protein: CASTAGQGAINEQFF

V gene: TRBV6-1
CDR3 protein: CASSDWALSNQPQHF